What follows are 22 T cell receptor beta chains derived from one specimen sequenced in a study of cytomegalovirus exposure and HLA in healthy donors. This table comes from immunoSEQ multiplex PCR, and its TCRdb copy is limited to in-frame clones, with some not included. The sample comprises about 350,000 clones, around 90% of which are singletons, and about 1.2% rests with the top ten. The sample consisted of PBMCs. These receptors were collected from a woman in her twenties or thirties in good health and CMV-seropositive.

V is TRBV28 and J is TRBJ2-7, with D maybe TRBD2 (5 bases). CDR3 length: 16 amino acids. V gave up 4 bases and J gave up 3 bases, with 19 bases separating them. Germline CDR1 is MDHEN and CDR2 is SYDVKM. CDR3 sequence reads: CASSWTLLGDYYEQYF. CDR3 in DNA: TGTGCCAGCAGTTGGACCCTTTTGGGTGACTACTACGAGCAGTACTTC.

This clone appeared once. V and J are TRBV28 and TRBJ2-1, with 13 positions matching TRBD2. The CDR3 consists of 15 residues. Germline assignment: CDR1 MDHEN and CDR2 SYDVKM. V lost 6 bases, J lost 6 bases, and 5 bases stayed unmatched. In DNA form, the CDR3 reads TGTGCCAGCAGCCCACTAGCGGGGGGGCGCAATGAGCAGTTCTTC. Its translation is CASSPLAGGRNEQFF.

The chain carries TRBV7-6 and TRBJ2-7, with D possibly TRBD1 on 6 matching bases. CDR1 is SGHVS and CDR2 is FNYEAQ in the germline V gene. CDR3 length: 15 amino acids. The V gene lost 3 bases and the J gene lost 7 bases, with 19 bases spanning the gap. CDR3 amino acids: CASSLRQALASEQYF. The CDR3 region has the DNA TGTGCCAGCAGCTTGAGACAGGCCCTCGCTTCTGAGCAGTACTTC.

There are a few counts of this clone. Compared with germline, one end of the junction differs, possibly owing to a read error. The chain combines TRBV11-2 with TRBJ1-2; perhaps TRBD1 as D (5 bases). Germline CDR1 and CDR2: SGHAT and FQNNGV. The CDR3 covers 11 residues. The CDR3 loop reads CASSWSTGIYF. The CDR3 nucleotides are TGTGCCAGCAGCTGGAGCACAGGAATTTACTTC.

This clone was seen more than once but under ten times. The V gene is TRBV19, the J gene TRBJ1-4; perhaps TRBD1 as D (5 bases). V dropped 7 bases and J dropped 0 bases, with 12 bases sitting between them. This CDR3 is built from 15 residues. In germline, CDR1 is LNHDA, CDR2 SQIVND (reference sequence). In nucleotides, the CDR3 is TGTGCCAGTACCGATCGGGGGGCAACTAATGAAAAACTGTTTTTT. Its protein is CASTDRGATNEKLFF.

This chain connects TRBV14 to TRBJ1-2, with 7 bases matching TRBD1. The V segment lost 4 bases and the J segment 2 bases; nucleotides outside the gene matches: 4. The CDR3 extends over 14 amino acids. Germline values: CDR1 SGHDN, CDR2 FVKESK. CDR3 sequence: CASSPLGQNYGYTF. The CDR3 bases are TGTGCCAGCAGCCCCTTGGGACAGAACTATGGCTACACCTTC.

The chain employs TRBV5-1 and TRBJ2-7, with TRBD2 identical over 14 bases. J gave up 6 bases and V 4 bases, and 9 bases lay outside the gene matches. In germline, CDR1 is SGHRS, CDR2 YFSETQ. There are 16 residues in the CDR3. The CDR3: CASSARGLAGVPEQYF. DNA for the CDR3: TGCGCCAGCAGCGCCCGGGGACTAGCGGGGGTCCCCGAGCAGTACTTC.

This chain links TRBV7-3 with TRBJ2-1, with 10 bases aligning to TRBD2. The CDR3 sequence is 15 residues long. The V gene end was trimmed by 5 bases and the J gene end by 2 bases; junction bases not matched to a gene: 3. Germline V gene data show CDR1 as SGHTA and CDR2 as FQGTGA. CDR3 residues: CASSDGLAAYNEQFF. The CDR3 bases are TGTGCCAGCAGCGACGGACTAGCGGCCTACAATGAGCAGTTCTTC. Based on the CDR3 plus reference TRBV7-3 and TRBJ2-1, the full variable domain is GAGVSQTPSNKVTEKGKYVELRCDPISGHTALYWYRQSLGQGPEFLIYFQGTGAADDSGLPNDRFFAVRPEGSVSTLKIQRTERGDSAVYLCASSDGLAAYNEQFFGPGTRLTVL.

The chain is built from TRBV27 and TRBJ2-1, with D unresolved. Germline CDR1 and CDR2: MNHEY and SMNVEV (reference sequence). V was cut by 5 bases and J by 0 bases, with 5 bases left in between. This CDR3 is 13 amino acids long. The CDR3 DNA reads as TGTGCCAGCAGTGTGGGCTCCTACAATGAGCAGTTCTTC. Translation gives CASSVGSYNEQFF.

This clone was observed a few times. The chain carries TRBV7-8 and TRBJ2-5; 12 nucleotides line up with TRBD2. The CDR3 is 15 amino acids. Germline trimming cut 4 bases from V and 4 bases from J; bases unmatched to any gene: 4. Germline-derived CDR1 and CDR2 are SGHVS and FQNEAQ. CDR3 sequence reads: CASSSLAGGVETQYF. The DNA for the CDR3 is TGTGCCAGCAGCTCACTAGCGGGAGGTGTAGAGACCCAGTACTTC.

The chain combines TRBV29-1 with TRBJ2-2; possible D gene TRBD2, 5 bases. Germline loops: CDR1 SQVTM, CDR2 ANQGSEA. The CDR3 runs to 12 residues. Trimming left V 6 bases short and J 3 bases short, with 8 bases between. DNA of the CDR3: TGCAGCGTCCCTAGCCACACCGGGGAGCTGTTTTTT. Residues: CSVPSHTGELFF.

V usage is TRBV5-5 and J usage is TRBJ1-2, with D possibly being TRBD1 (5 bases). V lost 2 bases and J 8 bases, leaving 16 bases between the germline ends. In germline, CDR1 is SGHKS, CDR2 YYEKEE (reference sequence). The CDR3 extends over 14 amino acids. The CDR3 here is CASSFRPVDSGYTF. CDR3 in DNA: TGTGCCAGCAGCTTCCGTCCAGTCGACAGCGGCTACACCTTC.

The CDR3 sequence is CASSKMTDDEQYF. CDR3 in DNA: TGTGCCAGCTCAAAGATGACGGACGACGAGCAGTACTTC. The chain recombines TRBV18 with TRBJ2-7; unclear D gene. Per the germline V gene, CDR1 is KGHSH and CDR2 is LQKENI. CDR3 size: 13 residues. V gave up 5 bases and J gave up 5 bases, with 13 bases separating them.

This clone was observed a single time. The rearrangement links TRBV7-9 to TRBJ1-1, with TRBD1 matching over 7 bases. The CDR3 loop spans 16 amino acids. Germline lookup yields CDR1 SEHNR and CDR2 FQNEAQ (reference sequence). The V gene end was trimmed by 5 bases and the J gene end by 1 base; junction bases not matched to a gene: 10. The CDR3 DNA sequence: TGTGCCAGCAGCCACAAACAGGGGTTCGGGAACACTGAAGCTTTCTTT. Amino acid sequence: CASSHKQGFGNTEAFF.

The chain carries TRBV7-7 and TRBJ2-2, with TRBD1 identical over 8 bases. Germline V gene lookup returns CDR1 SSHAT and CDR2 FNYEAQ (reference sequence). The J segment lost 4 bases and the V segment lost 5 bases, leaving 6 bases of the junction unmatched. This CDR3 is 15 amino acids long. The CDR3 spells CASSIRGLGTGELFF. For the CDR3, the DNA is TGTGCCAGCAGCATCAGGGGGCTGGGCACCGGGGAGCTGTTTTTT.

The chain employs TRBV7-8 and TRBJ2-2; 8 bases are shared with TRBD2. From germline, CDR1 is SGHVS and CDR2 FQNEAQ. Trimming cost V 2 bases and J 4 bases; bases outside gene matches: 9. This CDR3 has 17 residues. The CDR3 nucleotides are TGTGCCAGCAGCTTATTGACACTAGCGGACGTCACCGGGGAGCTGTTTTTT. It is translated as CASSLLTLADVTGELFF.

The chain is built from TRBV28 and TRBJ1-2, with D perhaps matching TRBD1 (6 bases). The CDR3 length is 14 residues. Trimming left V 5 bases short and J 6 bases short, with 16 bases between. In germline, CDR1 is MDHEN, CDR2 SYDVKM. CDR3 nucleotide sequence: TGTGCCAGCAGTATCACTCAGGGGTCAAATGGCTACACCTTC. Its translation is CASSITQGSNGYTF.

The V and J genes are TRBV29-1 and TRBJ1-1, with D uncertain. This CDR3 has 10 amino acids. CDR1 SQVTM and CDR2 ANQGSEA come from the germline V gene. The V and J ends lost 7 bases and 3 bases respectively, with 6 bases between them. The CDR3 protein is CSGQHTEAFF. The CDR3 DNA reads TGCAGCGGGCAGCACACTGAAGCTTTCTTT.

The chain is built from TRBV2 and TRBJ1-1; D remains ambiguous. Between the trimmed V and J ends, which lost 2 bases and 3 bases, there was a span of 7 bases. The CDR3 runs to 13 residues. The germline gives CDR1 SNHLY, CDR2 FYNNEI. CDR3 nucleotides: TGTGCCAGCAGTGAAATATCGGACACTGAAGCTTTCTTT. Translated, it gives CASSEISDTEAFF.

CDR3 amino acids: CASRRVRTGSYEQYF. DNA for the CDR3: TGTGCCAGCAGGCGTGTCCGGACAGGGTCCTACGAGCAGTACTTC. The chain joins TRBV11-2 to TRBJ2-7; 8 nucleotides agree with TRBD1. Unmatched junction bases numbered 8, after V lost 6 bases and J lost 1 base. Per germline, CDR1 SGHAT and CDR2 FQNNGV. The CDR3 contains 15 residues.

The rearrangement links TRBV25-1 to TRBJ2-7; the match to TRBD1 covers 7 bases. The J segment lost 4 bases and the V segment lost 10 bases, leaving 4 bases of the junction unmatched. Looked up from germline, CDR1 is MGHDK and CDR2 is SYGVNS. This CDR3 region has 11 residues. CDR3 coding DNA: TGTGCCACCGGGACAGCATACGAGCAGTACTTC. It yields the protein CATGTAYEQYF.

CDR3 amino acids: CASSHLGDQPQHF. CDR3 nucleotides: TGTGCCAGCAGTCACCTAGGGGATCAGCCCCAGCATTTT. The gene calls are TRBV28 and TRBJ1-5, with D maybe TRBD1 (5 bases). Germline V gene data show CDR1 as MDHEN and CDR2 as SYDVKM. CDR3 length: 13 residues. Trimming removed 5 bases from V and 5 bases from J, with 10 bases in between. The whole variable domain, remainder taken from reference TRBV28 and TRBJ1-5, is DVKVTQSSRYLVKRTGEKVFLECVQDMDHENMFWYRQDPGLGLRLIYFSYDVKMKEKGDIPEGYSVSREKKERFSLILESASTNQTSMYLCASSHLGDQPQHFGDGTRLSIL.